The clone carrying this T cell receptor (beta chain) showed up just a few times. The antigen remains unidentified. The data were obtained in a study of T cell repertoires in cytomegalovirus infection. The wider study: Used in the study were CMV epitopes, some recently identified and HLA-C-restricted, others well-studied and HLA-B-restricted. Through public TCR beta signatures, both CMV infection and matching HLA type were indicated.

V lost 4 bases, J lost 5 bases, and 14 bases lay in between. This CDR3 has 13 amino acids. Germline V gives CDR1 DFQATT, CDR2 SNEGSKA (reference sequence). TCRdb called the reads again in MiXCR, with one record for every CDR3 protein. The data show around 900,000 distinct CDR3 sequences, with less than 35% seen just once and around 15% held by the top ten. Overall study findings and caveats: The cumulative frequency of public TCR beta families distinguished individuals who carried CMV together with the relevant HLA. In two of eight donors, the top clonotype was HLA-C-restricted CMV-specific.

This TCR was sampled from a human donor in good health (CMV status not recorded). Some clones in this sample may be carry-over from other donors' samples. The chain is built from TRBV20-1 and TRBJ1-2; possible D gene TRBD1, 6 bases. This specimen was cultured CD8+ T cells from PBMCs, taken from culture after CMV antigen stimulation. The CDR3 loop reads CSAKGGQRYGYTF. CDR3 nucleotide sequence: TGCAGTGCTAAAGGGGGGCAGCGTTATGGCTACACCTTC.